The source of this T cell receptor beta chain is a study of blood T cell repertoires in COVID-19 (TCRdb year 2020). With respect to the entire study: Collaborator samples came from the United States, Italy and Spain and covered acute and convalescent phases of COVID-19. The prospective study material was composed of cDNA or gDNA derived from T cells, B-cell-depleted T cells, or PBMCs. Deeply sampled blood TCRbeta repertoires from subjects exposed to, actively infected with, or recovered from COVID-19 were included in the dataset. The repertoires were released in a freely available public database intended as a resource for research on the immune response to SARS-CoV-2. The samples were drawn from two sources: the first 160 participants of the ongoing ImmuneRACE study, and approximately 1,300 subjects contributed by 6 global collaborators. Nearly every sample came with metadata listing a de-identified subject ID, COVID-19 status, age in years and sex. Where HLA class I and class II types were available, the types were taken from metadata supplied by the sample provider, not from assay-based typing.

A remark on this clone: Its specific antigen is unknown. Base qualities are missing; no much larger clone stands one base away.

The immunoSEQ Assay, a bias-controlled multiplex PCR, was used to amplify TCRbeta CDR3 regions from genomic DNA. Processing in the source paper ran as follows. Nucleated cell counts per sample were estimated from amplification of reference gene primers within the assay. To quantify the absolute abundance of each unique TCRbeta CDR3 rearrangement, sequence reads were collapsed and filtered. For each sample, productive Simpson clonality was calculated by taking the square root of Simpson's diversity index across productive rearrangements. Here the immuneACCESS table is served through TCRdb, limited to in-frame sequences with V and J called. Missing clones are a known gap in these copies; in checked studies unresolved V genes cover under half, and the rest lacks a known reason. V, J and clone size were drawn from that table, and D and trimming were deduced from the DNA. This sample lists under 300,000 clones; around 86% were detected once. The ten largest clones represent about 1.5% of the sample.

The CDR3 spans 14 residues, from the cysteine through the phenylalanine. Just CDR3 DNA is preserved here, 42 bases in frame from base 1. V is pared back by 0 bases and J by 3 bases, with 5 bases lying between the germline termini. CDR1 and CDR2 are drawn from the germline V gene: MNHEY, SVGAGI. The full study reports these points: The amount of clinical and demographic metadata varied by source and participant and was provided uncurated.

Enrolling through a virtual design, the prospective study's participants ranged in age from roughly 18 to 90 years and lived across some 22 United States geographic areas. To assign participants to cohorts, the prospective study relied on clinical history that participants themselves reported in a screening survey and a study questionnaire. ImmuneRACE Cohort 3 recovered participants were defined by two consecutive negative NP/OP PCR tests, healthcare professional clearance, or symptom resolution. In the prospective study, mobile phlebotomists collected whole blood, serum and a nasopharyngeal or oropharyngeal swab from each participant. Additional blood draws and questionnaires over a roughly two-month period could optionally be provided by prospective study participants. Blood samples from the prospective study were shipped frozen or at room temperature prior to DNA extraction.

The sample consisted of PBMCs or T cells enriched from blood (not recorded which). The sequence came from a woman aged 50 to 65 who had recovered from COVID-19. The sequence links TRBV6-5 to TRBJ2-2; the D gene is not confidently resolved. Here the CDR3 is given as CASSYSPDTGELFF. The sequenced DNA is TGTGCCAGCAGTTACTCCCCCGACACCGGGGAGCTGTTTTTT.